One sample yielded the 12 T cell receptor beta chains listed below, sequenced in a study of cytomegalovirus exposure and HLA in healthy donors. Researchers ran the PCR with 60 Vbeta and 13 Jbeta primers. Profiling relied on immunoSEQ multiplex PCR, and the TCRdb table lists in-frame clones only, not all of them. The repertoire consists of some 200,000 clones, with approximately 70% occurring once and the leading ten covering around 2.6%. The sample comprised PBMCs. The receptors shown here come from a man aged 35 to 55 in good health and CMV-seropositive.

In DNA form, the CDR3 reads TGTGCCAGCAGACCCGGGACAGGGGGCTCAAAAACCTACGAGCAGTACTTC. Its translation: CASRPGTGGSKTYEQYF. The rearrangement uses TRBV28 and TRBJ2-7; 12 bases match TRBD1. CDR1 MDHEN and CDR2 SYDVKM come from the germline V gene. This CDR3 is 17 amino acids long. V was pared by 6 bases and J by 2 bases, with 11 bases of the junction left unmatched.

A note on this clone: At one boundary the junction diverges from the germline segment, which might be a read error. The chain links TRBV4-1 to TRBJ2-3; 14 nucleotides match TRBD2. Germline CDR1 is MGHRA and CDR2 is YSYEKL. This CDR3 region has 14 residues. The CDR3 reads CASSQVGEGLAGDF. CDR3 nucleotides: TGCGCCAGCAGCCAAGTCGGAGAGGGACTAGCGGGGGATTTT.

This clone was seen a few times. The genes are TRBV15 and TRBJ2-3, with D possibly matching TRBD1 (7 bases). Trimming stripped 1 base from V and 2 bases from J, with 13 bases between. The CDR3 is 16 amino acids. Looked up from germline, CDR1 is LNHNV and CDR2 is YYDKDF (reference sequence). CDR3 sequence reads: CATSRGAGGSTDTQYF. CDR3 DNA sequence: TGTGCCACCAGCAGAGGGGCAGGGGGGTCCACAGATACGCAGTATTTT.

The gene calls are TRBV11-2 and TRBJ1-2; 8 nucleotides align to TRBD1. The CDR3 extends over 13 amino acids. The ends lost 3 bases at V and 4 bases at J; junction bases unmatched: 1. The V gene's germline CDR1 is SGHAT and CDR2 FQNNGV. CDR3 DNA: TGTGCCAGCAGCTTCGACAGGGGCTATGGCTACACCTTC. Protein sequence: CASSFDRGYGYTF. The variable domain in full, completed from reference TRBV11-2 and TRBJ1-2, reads EAGVAQSPRYKIIEKRQSVAFWCNPISGHATLYWYQQILGQGPKLLIQFQNNGVVDDSQLPKDRFSAERLKGVDSTLKIQPAKLEDSAVYLCASSFDRGYGYTFGSGTRLTVV.

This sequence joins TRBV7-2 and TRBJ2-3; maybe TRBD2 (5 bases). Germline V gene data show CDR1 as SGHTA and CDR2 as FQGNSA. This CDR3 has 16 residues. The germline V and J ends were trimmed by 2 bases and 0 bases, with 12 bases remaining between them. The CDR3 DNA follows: TGTGCCAGCAGCTTACAGGACTCCCCGAGCACAGATACGCAGTATTTT. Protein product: CASSLQDSPSTDTQYF.

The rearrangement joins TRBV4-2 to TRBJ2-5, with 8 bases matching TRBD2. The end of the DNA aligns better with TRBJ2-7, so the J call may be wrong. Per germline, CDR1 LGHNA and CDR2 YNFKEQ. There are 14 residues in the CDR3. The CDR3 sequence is CASGRGDSSYEQYF. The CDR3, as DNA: TGTGCCAGCGGGCGGGGGGACTCTTCCTACGAGCAGTACTTC.

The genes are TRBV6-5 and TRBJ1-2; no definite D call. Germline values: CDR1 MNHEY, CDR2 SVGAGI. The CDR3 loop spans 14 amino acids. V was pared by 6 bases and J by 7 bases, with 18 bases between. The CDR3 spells CASRGEGRIGGYTF. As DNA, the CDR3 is TGTGCCAGCAGAGGAGAGGGCAGGATTGGTGGCTACACCTTC.

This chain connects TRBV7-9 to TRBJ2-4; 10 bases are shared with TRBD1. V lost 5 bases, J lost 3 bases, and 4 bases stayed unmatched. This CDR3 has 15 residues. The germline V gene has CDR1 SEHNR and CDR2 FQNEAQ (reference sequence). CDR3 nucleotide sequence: TGTGCCAGCAGCGGTTGGACAGGGGGCAAAAACATTCAGTACTTC. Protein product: CASSGWTGGKNIQYF.

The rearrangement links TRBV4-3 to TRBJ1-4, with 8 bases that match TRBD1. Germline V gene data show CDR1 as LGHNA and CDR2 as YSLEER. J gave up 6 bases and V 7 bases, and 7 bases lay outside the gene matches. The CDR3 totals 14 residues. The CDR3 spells CASTRVDRDEKLFF. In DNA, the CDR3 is TGCGCCAGCACCAGGGTGGACAGGGATGAAAAACTGTTTTTT.

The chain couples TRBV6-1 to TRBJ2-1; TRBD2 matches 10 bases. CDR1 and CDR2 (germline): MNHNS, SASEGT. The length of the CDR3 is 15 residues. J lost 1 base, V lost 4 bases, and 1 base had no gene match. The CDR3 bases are TGTGCCAGCAGTGTTAGCGGGGGGTCCTACAATGAGCAGTTCTTC. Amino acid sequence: CASSVSGGSYNEQFF.

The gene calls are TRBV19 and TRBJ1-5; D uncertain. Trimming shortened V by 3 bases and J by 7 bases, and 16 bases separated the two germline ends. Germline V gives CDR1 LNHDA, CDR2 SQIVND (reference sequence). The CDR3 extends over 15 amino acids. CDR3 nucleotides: TGTGCCAGTAGTATTATAAAAGGCTCGGGGCAGCCCCAGCATTTT. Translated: CASSIIKGSGQPQHF.

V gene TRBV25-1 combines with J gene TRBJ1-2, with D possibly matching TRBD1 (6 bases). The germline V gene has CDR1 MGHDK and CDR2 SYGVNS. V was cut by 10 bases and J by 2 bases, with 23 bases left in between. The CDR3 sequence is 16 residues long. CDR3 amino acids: CATSGQGSLKNYGYTF. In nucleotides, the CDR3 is TGTGCCACCTCGGGACAAGGGTCCCTCAAGAACTATGGCTACACCTTC.